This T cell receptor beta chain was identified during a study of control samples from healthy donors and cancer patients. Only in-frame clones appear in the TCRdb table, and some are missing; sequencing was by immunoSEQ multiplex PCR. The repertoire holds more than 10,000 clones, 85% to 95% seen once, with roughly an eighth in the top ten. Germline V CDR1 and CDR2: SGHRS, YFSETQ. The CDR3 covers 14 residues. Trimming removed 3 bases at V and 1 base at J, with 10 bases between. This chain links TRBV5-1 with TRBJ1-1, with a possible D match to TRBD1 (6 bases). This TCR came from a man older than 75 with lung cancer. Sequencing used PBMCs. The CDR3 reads CASSSWTENTEAFF. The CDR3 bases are TGCGCCAGCAGCTCTTGGACAGAGAACACTGAAGCTTTCTTT.